These 29 T cell receptor beta chains share one sample of origin, sequenced in a study of blood T cell repertoires in COVID-19. Sequenced by immunoSEQ multiplex PCR; TCRdb stores in-frame clones only, minus some. There are 200,000 to 250,000 clones in the sample; 81% occur only once, and 8.5% to 10% lies in the top ten. What was sequenced was PBMCs or T cells enriched from blood (not recorded which). These receptors were collected from a woman between 45 and 65 years old with acute COVID-19.

The chain links TRBV12-3 or TRBV12-4 to TRBJ2-5; D remains unclear. Trimming removed 2 bases from V and 5 bases from J, with 9 bases in between. CDR3 length: 13 residues. CDR3 sequence reads: CASSLNILETQYF. CDR3 sequence (DNA): TGTGCCAGCAGTTTAAACATCCTCGAGACCCAGTACTTC.

The chain employs TRBV27 and TRBJ2-3; 11 nucleotides match TRBD1. With V trimmed by 5 bases and J by 6 bases, 4 bases remained unmatched. Germline V gives CDR1 MNHEY, CDR2 SMNVEV (reference sequence). The CDR3 length is 14 residues. CDR3 sequence reads: CASSPGQGVDTQYF. The CDR3 DNA sequence: TGTGCCAGCAGTCCGGGACAGGGGGTTGATACGCAGTATTTT.

The chain links TRBV24-1 to TRBJ1-5, with a weak D call TRBD1 (5 bases). The CDR3 is made up of 14 amino acids. Trimming took off 2 bases at V and 6 bases at J, with 10 bases between the two ends. In germline, CDR1 is KGHDR, CDR2 SFDVKD. The CDR3 nucleotides are TGTGCCACCAGTGATTCCAGGGTTACTCAGCCCCAGCATTTT. Encoded protein: CATSDSRVTQPQHF.

This chain links TRBV5-1 with TRBJ2-6, with D perhaps TRBD1 (6 bases). The V end lost 4 bases, the J end lost 1 base, and 12 bases lay between the germline ends. This CDR3 contains 16 residues. Germline CDR1 is SGHRS and CDR2 is YFSETQ. The CDR3 nucleotides read TGCGCCAGCAGCCCGGACAGACGTTCTGGGGCCAACGTCCTGACTTTC. Translated: CASSPDRRSGANVLTF.

The V call is TRBV3-1 (or the pseudogene TRBV3-2), the J call TRBJ1-3; a possible D gene is TRBD1 (6 bases). The CDR3 has 16 residues. Deletions cut 0 bases from V and 4 bases from J, with 13 bases between. CDR1 and CDR2 (germline): LGHDT, YNNKEL (reference sequence). CDR3 bases: TGTGCCAGCAGCCAAGAAGGCAGGGGTGGGGGAAACACCATATATTTT. Its protein product is CASSQEGRGGGNTIYF.

There are a few counts of this clone. The V and J genes are TRBV7-2 and TRBJ2-1; the D gene is possibly TRBD1 (5 bases). V was clipped by 4 bases and J by 7 bases, with 11 bases between them. Germline V CDR1 and CDR2: SGHTA, FQGNSA. The CDR3 is made up of 13 amino acids. CDR3 in amino acids: CASSSERGNEQFF. In nucleotides, the CDR3 is TGTGCCAGCAGCTCCGAAAGGGGAAATGAGCAGTTCTTC.

The chain carries TRBV7-2 and TRBJ1-1, with 12 bases matching TRBD1. The CDR3 runs to 15 residues. The J segment lost 4 bases and the V segment lost 5 bases, leaving 5 bases of the junction unmatched. From germline, CDR1 is SGHTA and CDR2 FQGNSA. The CDR3 region is CASSPGTGGPTEAFF. The CDR3 nucleotides are TGTGCCAGCAGCCCGGGGACAGGGGGCCCCACTGAAGCTTTCTTT.

V is TRBV24-1 and J is TRBJ1-5; tentatively, D is TRBD1 (5 bases). The CDR3 sequence is 13 residues long. The germline V gene encodes CDR1 KGHDR and CDR2 SFDVKD. V was cut by 0 bases and J by 7 bases, with 6 bases left in between. Here the CDR3 reads CATSDLWGQPQHF. CDR3 in DNA: TGTGCCACCAGTGATTTGTGGGGCCAGCCCCAGCATTTT.

As DNA, the CDR3 is TGTGCCAGCATTCAGCAGGCACTGAACACTGAAGCTTTCTTT. Protein product: CASIQQALNTEAFF. The chain couples TRBV13 to TRBJ1-1; D remains unclear. Trimming left V 7 bases short and J 0 bases short, with 12 bases between. In germline, CDR1 is PRHDT, CDR2 FYEKMQ (reference sequence). This CDR3 has 14 amino acids.

V and J are TRBV4-2 and TRBJ2-7; 8 bases are shared with TRBD1. This CDR3 spans 16 amino acids. The junction had 5 bases not matched to a gene; V was cut back by 1 base and J by 0 bases. Germline V CDR1 and CDR2: LGHNA, YNFKEQ. The CDR3 loop reads CASSQGTGISSYEQYF. The CDR3 nucleotides read TGTGCCAGCAGCCAAGGGACAGGGATCAGCTCCTACGAGCAGTACTTC.

The gene calls are TRBV6-6 and TRBJ1-6, with D uncertain. The germline V and J ends were trimmed by 0 bases and 7 bases, with 10 bases remaining between them. The CDR3 loop spans 15 amino acids. Germline CDR1 is MNHNY and CDR2 is SVGAGI (reference sequence). In DNA, the CDR3 is TGTGCCAGCAGTTACTCGAGAACAGAGAATTCACCCCTCCACTTT. Protein: CASSYSRTENSPLHF.

The chain links TRBV7-7 to TRBJ2-1, with 9 bases aligning to TRBD2. Looked up from germline, CDR1 is SSHAT and CDR2 is FNYEAQ (reference sequence). The CDR3 totals 16 residues. Trimming removed 1 base from V and 5 bases from J; junction bases left unmatched: 6. CDR3 nucleotides: TGTGCCAGCAGCTTAGGGGCGGGAGGGCCCGACAATGAGCAGTTCTTC. Translated, it gives CASSLGAGGPDNEQFF.

The CDR3: CASSLSVYEQYF. CDR3 DNA sequence: TGTGCCAGCAGCTTATCCGTCTACGAGCAGTACTTC. The chain is built from TRBV7-2 and TRBJ2-7, with D hard to call. The CDR3 covers 12 residues. Germline CDR1 and CDR2: SGHTA and FQGNSA. The V gene lost 2 bases and the J gene lost 3 bases, with 5 bases spanning the gap.

The chain is built from TRBV21-1 and TRBJ2-3; the table's D gene call, TRBD1, was not cross checked with the DNA. TRBV21-1 is marked as a pseudogene. This CDR3 has 16 residues. CDR3 DNA: TGTGCCAGCAGCAAAGGTCCGGGACAGGGGGCAGATACGCAGTATTTT. It encodes CASSKGPGQGADTQYF.

This clone showed up just a few times. CDR3 loop: CASSEGSGSTDTQYF. In DNA, the CDR3 is TGTGCCAGCAGTGAGGGCAGCGGGAGCACAGATACGCAGTATTTT. V usage is TRBV2 and J usage is TRBJ2-3; a possible D gene is TRBD2 (6 bases). Deletions cut 3 bases from V and 0 bases from J, with 10 bases between. The germline CDR1 and CDR2 sequences are SNHLY and FYNNEI. This CDR3 has 15 amino acids.

The chain combines TRBV7-3 with TRBJ2-5; weak D call: TRBD1 (6 bases). The CDR3 covers 13 residues. Germline CDR1 and CDR2: SGHTA and FQGTGA. V was cut by 0 bases and J by 4 bases, with 6 bases left in between. Written as DNA, the CDR3 is TGTGCCAGCAGCTTAACACAGGGAGAGACCCAGTACTTC. Protein product: CASSLTQGETQYF.

The rearrangement joins TRBV28 to TRBJ1-1; maybe TRBD1 (6 bases). Germline CDR1 is MDHEN and CDR2 is SYDVKM. V was trimmed by 9 bases and J by 1 base, leaving 9 bases between them. The length of the CDR3 is 12 residues. This CDR3 is CASGTTNTEAFF. CDR3 sequence (DNA): TGTGCCAGTGGGACAACGAACACTGAAGCTTTCTTT.

This chain links TRBV6-5 with TRBJ2-7, with 8 bases that match TRBD1. CDR3 length equals 15 residues. Trimming cost V 5 bases and J 2 bases; bases outside gene matches: 8. Germline V lookup: CDR1 MNHEY, CDR2 SVGAGI. The chain's CDR3 is CASSKDRDPPYEQYF. In DNA form, the CDR3 reads TGTGCCAGCAGTAAGGACAGGGACCCTCCCTACGAGCAGTACTTC.

This sequence joins TRBV7-9 and TRBJ2-3; 10 bases align to TRBD1. Trimming took 4 bases from V and 3 from J; bases not matched to a gene: 7. CDR3 length: 16 residues. The germline V gene encodes CDR1 SEHNR and CDR2 FQNEAQ (reference sequence). CDR3 DNA sequence: TGTGCCAGCAGCTCGCTCTGGACAGGGGGAACAGATACGCAGTATTTT. As protein: CASSSLWTGGTDTQYF.

The chain carries TRBV21-1 and TRBJ2-5; TRBD1 is the table's D call and was not checked against the DNA. TRBV21-1 is reported as a pseudogene. This CDR3 comprises 14 residues. The chain's CDR3 is CASSPPDTSGTQYF. CDR3 coding DNA: TGTGCCAGCAGCCCACCGGACACATCCGGGACCCAGTACTTC.

The chain employs TRBV30 and TRBJ2-3, with 10 positions matching TRBD1. V lost 5 bases to trimming and J lost 1 base; unmatched junction nucleotides: 9. Germline CDR1 is GTSNPN and CDR2 is SVGIG (reference sequence). The CDR3 loop spans 16 amino acids. The CDR3 DNA sequence: TGTGCCTGGGACGTGGGGACAGGGGCGGGCACAGATACGCAGTATTTT. As protein: CAWDVGTGAGTDTQYF. The full variable domain, rest sourced from reference TRBV30 and TRBJ2-3, is SQTIHQWPATLVQPVGSPLSLECTVEGTSNPNLYWYRQAAGRGLQLLFYSVGIGQISSEVPQNLSASRPQDRQFILSSKKLLLSDSGFYLCAWDVGTGAGTDTQYFGPGTRLTVL.

The V gene is TRBV24-1, the J gene TRBJ2-3, with TRBD1 identical over 7 bases. The CDR3 length is 15 residues. V lost 4 bases to trimming and J lost 4 bases; unmatched junction nucleotides: 7. Germline V gene sequence: CDR1 KGHDR, CDR2 SFDVKD. The CDR3 sequence: CATSDKTGSADTQYF. For the CDR3, the DNA is TGTGCCACCAGTGACAAGACAGGGTCCGCAGATACGCAGTATTTT.

The chain has TRBV4-2 and TRBJ1-1; D uncertain. Germline CDR1 and CDR2: LGHNA and YNFKEQ. Deletions cut 1 base from V and 3 bases from J, with 9 bases between. CDR3 length: 14 residues. The CDR3 sequence is CASSQGPLYTEAFF. In DNA form, the CDR3 reads TGTGCCAGCAGCCAAGGGCCACTATACACTGAAGCTTTCTTT.

The J gene is TRBJ2-1, the V gene TRBV5-8; D possibly corresponds to TRBD2 (5 bases). V was trimmed by 3 bases and J by 2 bases, leaving 27 bases between them. CDR1 is SGHTS, CDR2 YDEGEE, per germline. The CDR3 has 20 amino acids. The CDR3 loop reads CASSSLALGGGDGPYNEQFF. The CDR3 DNA reads as TGTGCCAGCAGCTCTCTGGCCCTGGGCGGAGGCGACGGACCCTACAATGAGCAGTTCTTC.

The rearrangement uses TRBV5-6 and TRBJ1-5, with a tentative D call TRBD1 (6 bases). V gave up 4 bases and J gave up 6 bases, with 20 bases separating them. The CDR3 extends over 16 amino acids. CDR1 is SGHDT, CDR2 YYEEEE, per germline. CDR3 protein: CASSVGLWDIRQPQHF. CDR3 in DNA: TGTGCCAGCAGCGTGGGGCTATGGGACATCCGTCAGCCCCAGCATTTT.

The rearrangement uses TRBV12-3 or TRBV12-4 and TRBJ1-4; D unresolved. The CDR3 is 11 amino acids. The germline V and J ends were trimmed by 5 bases and 12 bases, with 10 bases remaining between them. The CDR3 here is CASSTGSELFF. CDR3 coding DNA: TGTGCCAGCAGTACCGGGTCGGAACTGTTTTTT.

The chain links TRBV6-9 to TRBJ2-7, with TRBD1 matching 9 bases. Germline CDR1 is MNHGY and CDR2 is SVAAGI. V lost 2 bases and J lost 5; bases outside the gene matches: 10. CDR3 length equals 16 residues. CDR3 sequence: CASSYGRGTGIHEQYF. CDR3 DNA sequence: TGTGCCAGCAGTTATGGGCGGGGGACAGGGATCCACGAGCAGTACTTC.

The chain has TRBV28 and TRBJ1-2; no reliable D call. Per the germline V gene, CDR1 is MDHEN and CDR2 is SYDVKM. Trimming stripped 6 bases from V and 5 bases from J, with 10 bases between. This CDR3 has 12 residues. CDR3 protein: CASRSVEYGYTF. CDR3 coding DNA: TGTGCCAGCAGGTCCGTGGAGTATGGCTACACCTTC.

This clone showed up just once. The identical CDR3 is also encoded by other nucleotide sequences in the sample. The chain couples TRBV20-1 to TRBJ1-2; D is undetermined. Trimming left V 6 bases short and J 4 bases short, with 9 bases between. The CDR3 has 11 residues. Germline lookup yields CDR1 DFQATT and CDR2 SNEGSKA (reference sequence). Written as DNA, the CDR3 is TGCAGTGCCAGCAGCGGCTATGGCTACACCTTC. Its translation is CSASSGYGYTF.